This is a list of T cell receptor beta chains from one sample in a study of CD8 T cells in Susac syndrome. Via MiXCR, TCRdb re-called the immunoSEQ multiplex PCR reads, giving one row per CDR3 protein. The sample has tens of thousands of distinct CDR3 sequences, over 90% seen once. The sequenced sample was CD8+ T cells from PBMCs. The receptors were gathered from a human donor with Susac syndrome. CDR3s include the opening cysteine and the closing phenylalanine or tryptophan. The D gene is left open where the match is weak. Clone size is shown for a subset of rows, as once, few, many or a class of expanded clone.

TRBJ2-1,15,TRBD2,-,TRBV7-9,CASSSTSGSGNEQFF,TGTGCCAGCAGCTCTACTAGCGGGAGTGGAAATGAGCAGTTCTTC
TRBJ2-7,14,-,-,TRBV4-1,CASSHGTAAYEQYF,TGCGCCAGCAGCCATGGGACGGCGGCCTACGAGCAGTACTTC
TRBJ2-2,15,-,-,TRBV9,CASSVVQGGTGELFF,TGTGCCAGCAGCGTAGTCCAGGGAGGCACCGGGGAGCTGTTTTTT
TRBJ2-3,16,TRBD1,-,TRBV5-4,CASSATGQGPWDTQYF,TGTGCCAGCAGCGCTACCGGACAGGGTCCGTGGGATACGCAGTATTTT
TRBJ1-2,12,-,-,TRBV5-1,CASSGGLYGYTF,TGCGCCAGCAGCGGGGGGCTCTATGGCTACACCTTC
TRBJ2-7,16,TRBD1,-,TRBV30,CAWSNDRGLPFYEQYF,TGTGCCTGGAGCAACGACAGGGGGCTACCTTTCTACGAGCAGTACTTC
TRBJ2-6,15,-,-,TRBV20-1,CSARAGTSGANVLTF,TGCAGTGCTAGAGCAGGGACCTCTGGGGCCAACGTCCTGACTTTC
TRBJ1-5,14,TRBD1,-,TRBV5-6,CASSSFQGGQPQHF,TGTGCCAGCAGCTCCTTTCAGGGGGGCCAGCCCCAGCATTTT
TRBJ2-7,15,TRBD1,-,TRBV5-1,CASSLGTALSNEQYF,TGCGCCAGCAGCTTAGGGACAGCCCTATCGAACGAGCAGTACTTC
TRBJ1-1,13,-,-,TRBV29-1,CSVVVGGSTEAFF,TGCAGCGTTGTCGTTGGGGGCAGCACTGAAGCTTTCTTT
TRBJ2-7,14,-,-,TRBV20-1,CSASRDTLSYEQYF,TGCAGTGCTAGCCGGGACACCCTCTCCTACGAGCAGTACTTC
TRBJ2-6,16,-,-,TRBV28,CASSLGPHSGANVLTF,TGTGCCAGCAGTTTAGGGCCGCACTCTGGGGCCAACGTCCTGACTTTC
TRBJ1-4,15,-,-,TRBV2,CASLLESTTNEKLFF,TGTGCCAGTCTACTGGAGTCGACGACTAATGAAAAACTGTTTTTT
TRBJ2-2,14,-,-,TRBV20-1,CSAPSEMNTGELFF,TGCAGTGCGCCTAGCGAGATGAACACCGGGGAGCTGTTTTTT
TRBJ2-3,15,TRBD1,-,TRBV6-4,CASSDGTGATDTQYF,TGTGCCAGCAGTGACGGGACAGGGGCCACAGATACGCAGTATTTT
TRBJ2-7,13,TRBD1,-,TRBV7-9,CAIQGDPSYEQYF,TGTGCCATCCAGGGGGACCCTTCCTACGAGCAGTACTTC
TRBJ2-1,13,-,-,TRBV16,CASSRATPDEQFF,TGTGCCAGCAGCCGAGCGACTCCCGATGAGCAGTTCTTC
TRBJ1-1,12,-,-,TRBV25-1,CASSDDNTEAFF,TGTGCCAGCAGTGATGATAACACTGAAGCTTTCTTT
TRBJ2-3,14,-,-,TRBV7-2,CASSLVGATDTQYF,TGTGCCAGCAGCTTGGTGGGGGCCACAGATACGCAGTATTTT
TRBJ2-3,16,-,-,TRBV20-1,CSARDLRAGELDTQYF,TGCAGTGCTAGAGATCTGAGGGCCGGCGAGTTGGATACGCAGTATTTT
TRBJ2-7,11,-,-,TRBV29-1,CSVGGGGEQYF,TGCAGCGTTGGAGGAGGGGGCGAGCAGTACTTC
TRBJ1-1,14,TRBD1,-,TRBV5-6,CASSRGQTNTEAFF,TGTGCCAGCAGCAGGGGACAGACGAACACTGAAGCTTTCTTT
TRBJ1-1,15,-,-,TRBV19,CASSQYGSGDTEAFF,TGTGCCAGTAGTCAATACGGGTCGGGGGACACTGAAGCTTTCTTT
TRBJ1-2,16,-,-,TRBV12-3/TRBV12-4,CASSPSRWTAEGGYTF,TGTGCCAGCAGCCCATCCCGATGGACAGCCGAGGGTGGCTACACCTTC
TRBJ1-2,13,-,-,TRBV29-1,CSAHAPGWYGYTF,TGCAGCGCCCATGCCCCAGGGTGGTATGGCTACACCTTC
TRBJ2-7,15,TRBD1,-,TRBV4-1,CASSQGPDRGYEQYF,TGCGCCAGCAGCCAAGGGCCGGACAGGGGGTACGAGCAGTACTTC
TRBJ2-3,12,-,-,TRBV30,CAWWDGADTQYF,TGTGCCTGGTGGGATGGGGCAGATACGCAGTATTTT
TRBJ2-1,16,-,-,TRBV20-1,CSARDNSALPYNEQFF,TGCAGTGCTAGAGATAACAGCGCCTTACCCTACAATGAGCAGTTCTTC
TRBJ1-4,14,-,-,TRBV9,CASSVDSHDEKLFF,TGTGCCAGCAGCGTAGATAGCCATGACGAAAAACTGTTTTTT
TRBJ1-5,13,-,-,TRBV4-1,CASSQDSYQPQHF,TGCGCCAGCAGCCAGGACAGTTATCAGCCCCAGCATTTT
TRBJ2-7,15,-,once,TRBV19,CASSITSSGVYEQYF,TGTGCCAGTAGTATTACAAGTAGCGGAGTGTACGAGCAGTACTTC
TRBJ1-1,12,TRBD1,-,TRBV30,CASTDRGWEAFF,TGTGCCTCCACTGACAGGGGCTGGGAGGCTTTCTTT
TRBJ1-2,13,TRBD1,-,TRBV20-1,CSAPIQGADGYTF,TGCAGTGCTCCGATTCAGGGGGCGGATGGCTACACCTTC
TRBJ2-2,18,-,-,TRBV3-1,CASSQVVIRTSGTGELFF,TGTGCCAGCAGCCAGGTTGTGATCCGAACGAGCGGCACCGGGGAGCTGTTTTTT
TRBJ1-2,13,TRBD1,-,TRBV30,CAWSGWDRRSIPF,TGTGCCTGGAGTGGTTGGGACAGGAGGTCTATCCCCTTC
TRBJ2-5,17,TRBD2,-,TRBV20-1,CSARDPLLAGGQETQYF,TGCAGTGCTAGAGACCCGCTACTAGCGGGAGGACAAGAGACCCAGTACTTC
TRBJ2-4,14,-,-,TRBV20-1,CSASPERAKNIQYF,TGCAGTGCTAGCCCCGAGCGGGCCAAAAACATTCAGTACTTC
TRBJ2-3,16,-,-,TRBV28,CASSFRAGPSTDTQYF,TGTGCCAGCTCCTTTAGGGCAGGGCCTTCCACAGATACGCAGTATTTT
TRBJ2-5,15,TRBD1,-,TRBV7-9,CASSSDRGLLGTQYF,TGTGCCAGCAGCTCCGACAGGGGCCTCCTGGGGACCCAGTACTTC
TRBJ2-3,15,TRBD2,once,TRBV15,CATSRVLAATDTQYF,TGTGCCACCAGCAGAGTTCTAGCGGCCACAGATACGCAGTATTTT
TRBJ2-1,14,-,once,TRBV7-9,CASSSDLALDEQFF,TGTGCCAGCAGTTCAGACTTGGCTCTCGATGAGCAGTTCTTC